Sequencing of this TCR beta chain was carried out in a study of blood T cell repertoires in COVID-19 (dated by TCRdb to 2018 to 2020). Describing the broader study: Samples covering the acute and convalescent phases of COVID-19 were provided by collaborators in the United States, Italy and Spain. Samples were obtained from the ongoing ImmuneRACE study (first 160 participants) and from some 1,200 subjects provided by 6 global collaborators. The prospective study material was composed of cDNA or gDNA derived from T cells, B-cell-depleted T cells, or PBMCs. Subjects who had been exposed to COVID-19, were actively infected with it, or had recovered from it provided the deeply sampled blood TCRbeta repertoires that made up the dataset. The repertoires were released in a freely available public database intended as a resource for research on the immune response to SARS-CoV-2. Nearly every sample came with metadata listing a de-identified subject ID, COVID-19 status, age in years and sex. Where HLA class I and class II types were available, the types were taken from metadata supplied by the sample provider, not from assay-based typing. General study outcomes and caveats: Clinical and demographic metadata were provided uncurated, with the amount varying by source and participant.

TCRbeta CDR3 regions were amplified from genomic DNA by means of the immunoSEQ Assay, a bias-controlled multiplex PCR. As for the authors' bioinformatics: The number of nucleated cells in each sample was estimated from the amplification of reference gene primers within the assay. Sequence reads were collapsed and filtered to measure the absolute abundance of every unique TCRbeta CDR3 rearrangement. For each sample, productive Simpson clonality was calculated as the square root of Simpson's diversity index across productive rearrangements. The table was pulled from immuneACCESS by TCRdb, which kept in-frame rearrangements only. Such tables lose some clones; where checked, under half of the loss comes from unresolved V genes, and the rest has no known cause. That table supplies the V and J calls and clone size; D and trimming were determined from the DNA. The sample table holds 90,000 to 120,000 clones, of which about 80% were seen once. Clones ranked in the top ten supply approximately 4.1% of the sample.

For this clone: The antigen this receptor binds is unknown. No much larger clonotype is one base removed from it; base qualities were not supplied.

Counted from cysteine to phenylalanine, this CDR3 has 14 amino acids. Only CDR3 DNA remains: 42 bases, in frame from the first base. V has 6 bases trimmed and J has 4 bases trimmed; junction bases matching no gene number 4. CDR1 and CDR2 were assigned from the germline V gene as MGHDK and SYGVNS. Collaborating institutions collected whole blood in K2EDTA tubes following their own protocols. Collaborator samples were shipped for TCRbeta analysis as frozen whole blood, isolated PBMCs, or DNA extracted from either sample type. The sequence was collected from a woman between 65 and 79 years old with acute or convalescent COVID-19. The specimen was peripheral blood. Here the chain combines TRBV25-1 and TRBJ2-1; TRBD1 agrees with 9 junctional bases. The DNA sequence is as follows: TGTGCCAGCAGGTTGACAGGGGGGTACAATGAGCAGTTCTTC. It translates to CASRLTGGYNEQFF.